The next 10 T cell receptor beta chains were all read from a single sample in a study of spatial heterogeneity in lung cancer. General study points: Mutation counts in tumors were tracked by counts of expanded intratumoral alpha and beta TCRs.

Each CDR3 protein gets one entry after TCRdb re-called the 5' RACE reads with MiXCR. The sample has over 15,000 distinct CDR3 sequences; 6.2% are singletons. Time point meaning: sample taken at primary tumor resection. These TCRs are of unknown antigen specificity. The sequences come from lung tumor tissue, collected at surgery. The receptors were gathered from a male donor with early-stage non-small cell lung cancer.

This clonotype has ten or more counts. V gene TRBV29-1 combines with J gene TRBJ2-2; D remains ambiguous. V dropped 7 bases and J dropped 4 bases, with 10 bases sitting between them. This CDR3 contains 12 residues. Germline values: CDR1 SQVTM, CDR2 ANQGSEA. Here the CDR3 reads CSGRESTGELFF. The CDR3 DNA is TGCAGCGGTAGGGAAAGCACCGGGGAGCTGTTTTTT.

This clonotype has ten or more counts. V usage is TRBV7-3 and J usage is TRBJ2-1; D not certain. The CDR3 loop spans 16 amino acids. CDR1 and CDR2 (germline): SGHTA, FQGTGA. V lost 2 bases and J 0 bases, leaving 11 bases between the germline ends. CDR3 in amino acids: CASSLLWSSSYNEQFF. In DNA form, the CDR3 reads TGTGCCAGCAGCTTACTTTGGTCGAGCTCCTACAATGAGCAGTTCTTC. The complete variable domain, with remaining parts taken from reference TRBV7-3 and TRBJ2-1, reads GAGVSQTPSNKVTEKGKYVELRCDPISGHTALYWYRQSLGQGPEFLIYFQGTGAADDSGLPNDRFFAVRPEGSVSTLKIQRTERGDSAVYLCASSLLWSSSYNEQFFGPGTRLTVL.

This clonotype was counted many times. The chain joins TRBV28 to TRBJ2-3; D is possibly TRBD1 or TRBD2 (7 bases each). Trimming cost V 5 bases and J 5 bases, with 17 bases left between them. Germline CDR1 and CDR2: MDHEN and SYDVKM. The CDR3 spans 15 residues. The CDR3 loop reads CASSAGGAEGDTQYF. CDR3 nucleotide sequence: TGTGCCAGCAGTGCAGGGGGGGCAGAGGGAGATACGCAGTATTTT.

This clonotype was seen ten or more times. This chain uses TRBV11-2 with TRBJ1-1; D is uncertain. This CDR3 contains 14 residues. Germline V gives CDR1 SGHAT, CDR2 FQNNGV. V lost 2 bases and J lost 2, with 9 bases in between. DNA for the CDR3: TGTGCCAGCAGCTTATTTTTGGGTAACACTGAAGCTTTCTTT. Encoded protein: CASSLFLGNTEAFF.

This clonotype has a count of ten or more. The chain couples TRBV4-3 to TRBJ1-1; no definite D call. CDR1 and CDR2 (germline): LGHNA, YSLEER. This CDR3 contains 14 residues. Trimming shortened V by 4 bases and J by 1 base, and 10 bases separated the two germline ends. The CDR3 loop is CASSPVSSNTEAFF. DNA for the CDR3: TGCGCCAGCAGCCCCGTATCATCGAACACTGAAGCTTTCTTT.

This clonotype was counted at least ten times. The chain joins TRBV20-1 to TRBJ2-7; D is unresolved. Deletions cut 3 bases from V and 2 bases from J, with 11 bases between. The CDR3 loop spans 13 amino acids. Germline V CDR1 and CDR2: DFQATT, SNEGSKA (reference sequence). The CDR3 is CSASSRLAYEQYF. CDR3 coding DNA: TGCAGTGCTAGTAGTCGGTTAGCCTACGAGCAGTACTTC.

This clonotype has ten or more counts. This chain connects TRBV29-1 to TRBJ2-1, with 11 positions matching TRBD2. CDR1 and CDR2 from the germline V gene are SQVTM and ANQGSEA. The CDR3 loop spans 21 amino acids. The junction had 25 bases not matched to a gene; V was cut back by 4 bases and J by 5 bases. The CDR3 is CSVAGTAQAPTTSGVHNEQFF. The CDR3 nucleotides read TGCAGCGTTGCAGGGACAGCGCAGGCCCCTACGACTAGCGGGGTACACAATGAGCAGTTCTTC.

This clonotype qualifies as medium-sized. CDR3 loop: CASSFQRGSYNEQFF. CDR3 in DNA: TGTGCCAGCAGCTTCCAGCGGGGGTCGTACAATGAGCAGTTCTTC. This rearrangement joins TRBV7-2 to TRBJ2-1; 8 bases match TRBD2. Looked up from germline, CDR1 is SGHTA and CDR2 is FQGNSA. V trimming: 3 bases; J trimming: 4 bases; junction bases outside the gene matches: 5. The CDR3 totals 15 residues.

The gene calls are TRBV28 and TRBJ1-1; D is uncertain. This CDR3 comprises 14 residues. The ends were cut back, 5 bases at V and 2 bases at J, with 12 bases in the middle. Germline V lookup: CDR1 MDHEN, CDR2 SYDVKM. The DNA of the CDR3 is TGTGCCAGCAGTAGAGACCAGGTAAACACTGAAGCTTTCTTT. The encoded protein is CASSRDQVNTEAFF.

In this sample, this clonotype is medium-sized. The chain couples TRBV20-1 to TRBJ2-7; TRBD2 matches at 8 bases. Germline lookup yields CDR1 DFQATT and CDR2 SNEGSKA (reference sequence). The ends lost 5 bases at V and 3 bases at J; junction bases unmatched: 12. This CDR3 has 15 residues. The CDR3 coding sequence is TGCAGTGCTCCGATTTGGGCGGGGGGTAACTACGAGCAGTACTTC. Amino acid sequence: CSAPIWAGGNYEQYF.